This T cell receptor beta chain is from a study of a mutant IDH1 vaccine in newly diagnosed glioma. Worth noting for this clone: Its antigen is still unknown.

The table came from immunoSEQ multiplex PCR; TCRdb's copy has only in-frame clones and leaves some out. The data hold fewer than 30,000 clones, with 65% to 85% observed a single time. The CDR3 sequence is 14 residues long. Germline CDR1 reads MNHEY; CDR2 reads SMNVEV (reference sequence). The V and J ends lost 5 bases and 5 bases, in that order; junction bases with no gene match: 6. The time point here: week 23, last vaccination. Topical imiquimod was applied with each vaccine dose, which held 300 ug of mutant IDH1 20-mer peptide. The clonotype was recovered from a woman under 30 with glioma. Sequencing used PBMCs, obtained from a glioma patient whose treatment included an IDH1 peptide vaccine. The chain has TRBV27 and TRBJ1-2; 9 bases align to TRBD1. This CDR3 reads CASSKVGTGYGYTF. CDR3 DNA sequence: TGTGCCAGCAGTAAAGTCGGGACAGGGTATGGCTACACCTTC.